This T cell receptor (beta chain) was obtained from a study of blood T cell repertoires in COVID-19. Study-level information: COVID-19 samples collected from the United States, Italy and Spain covered acute and convalescent phases. From T cells, B-cell-depleted T cells, or PBMCs came the material, which was cDNA or gDNA.

CDR1 LGHDT and CDR2 YNNKEL come from the germline V gene (reference sequence). This CDR3 is 15 amino acids long. Trimming took 5 bases from V and 6 from J; bases not matched to a gene: 10. Original handling: Reference gene primer amplification gave estimated nucleated cell counts. Only in-frame clones appear in the TCRdb table, and some are missing; sequencing was by immunoSEQ multiplex PCR. Clonal size and the V and J genes are those of that table, whereas D and trimming came from the DNA. Of 100,000 to 150,000 clones in the sample, about 79% are singletons; the top ten hold around a third. The chain combines TRBV3-1 (or the pseudogene TRBV3-2) with TRBJ1-2; TRBD1 agrees at 9 bases. Sequences were obtained from peripheral blood. The source is a man in his forties with active or convalescent COVID-19. In DNA form, the CDR3 reads TGTGCCAGCAGCTTCCGGGACAGGGAACGAAATGGCTACACCTTC. Amino acids: CASSFRDRERNGYTF.